This T cell receptor beta chain derives from a study of quantifying T cell responses using KT2 cells. Study context: Reverse transcription used primers in the TCR alpha and beta constant regions.

The V gene lost 7 bases and the J gene lost 7 bases, with 13 bases spanning the gap. Germline lookup yields CDR1 DFQATT and CDR2 SNEGSKA (reference sequence). The CDR3 runs 12 residues. This clonotype was seen many times. A single-stranded UMI oligo with SP2 sequence was ligated to cDNA 3' ends. The first PCR ran 4 to 5 cycles with an equimolar RC1.1 and RC1.2 beta primer mix. Separate processing of TCR alpha and beta chains began at the second PCR. One entry per CDR3 protein, called by TCRdb with MiXCR from the UMI-ligation and nested PCR reads. The sample lists approximately 57,000 distinct CDR3 sequences, around 12% occurring once. A range of KT2-to-PBMC ratios was made using fixed PBMC numbers.

The V call is TRBV20-1, the J call TRBJ1-4; D is uncertain. Specimen: PBMCs spiked with cells of the T cell clone KT2. This receptor was taken from a human donor. CDR3 sequence: CSVRALGEKLFF. Here the CDR3 DNA reads TGCAGTGTCCGGGCCCTTGGTGAAAAACTGTTTTTT.